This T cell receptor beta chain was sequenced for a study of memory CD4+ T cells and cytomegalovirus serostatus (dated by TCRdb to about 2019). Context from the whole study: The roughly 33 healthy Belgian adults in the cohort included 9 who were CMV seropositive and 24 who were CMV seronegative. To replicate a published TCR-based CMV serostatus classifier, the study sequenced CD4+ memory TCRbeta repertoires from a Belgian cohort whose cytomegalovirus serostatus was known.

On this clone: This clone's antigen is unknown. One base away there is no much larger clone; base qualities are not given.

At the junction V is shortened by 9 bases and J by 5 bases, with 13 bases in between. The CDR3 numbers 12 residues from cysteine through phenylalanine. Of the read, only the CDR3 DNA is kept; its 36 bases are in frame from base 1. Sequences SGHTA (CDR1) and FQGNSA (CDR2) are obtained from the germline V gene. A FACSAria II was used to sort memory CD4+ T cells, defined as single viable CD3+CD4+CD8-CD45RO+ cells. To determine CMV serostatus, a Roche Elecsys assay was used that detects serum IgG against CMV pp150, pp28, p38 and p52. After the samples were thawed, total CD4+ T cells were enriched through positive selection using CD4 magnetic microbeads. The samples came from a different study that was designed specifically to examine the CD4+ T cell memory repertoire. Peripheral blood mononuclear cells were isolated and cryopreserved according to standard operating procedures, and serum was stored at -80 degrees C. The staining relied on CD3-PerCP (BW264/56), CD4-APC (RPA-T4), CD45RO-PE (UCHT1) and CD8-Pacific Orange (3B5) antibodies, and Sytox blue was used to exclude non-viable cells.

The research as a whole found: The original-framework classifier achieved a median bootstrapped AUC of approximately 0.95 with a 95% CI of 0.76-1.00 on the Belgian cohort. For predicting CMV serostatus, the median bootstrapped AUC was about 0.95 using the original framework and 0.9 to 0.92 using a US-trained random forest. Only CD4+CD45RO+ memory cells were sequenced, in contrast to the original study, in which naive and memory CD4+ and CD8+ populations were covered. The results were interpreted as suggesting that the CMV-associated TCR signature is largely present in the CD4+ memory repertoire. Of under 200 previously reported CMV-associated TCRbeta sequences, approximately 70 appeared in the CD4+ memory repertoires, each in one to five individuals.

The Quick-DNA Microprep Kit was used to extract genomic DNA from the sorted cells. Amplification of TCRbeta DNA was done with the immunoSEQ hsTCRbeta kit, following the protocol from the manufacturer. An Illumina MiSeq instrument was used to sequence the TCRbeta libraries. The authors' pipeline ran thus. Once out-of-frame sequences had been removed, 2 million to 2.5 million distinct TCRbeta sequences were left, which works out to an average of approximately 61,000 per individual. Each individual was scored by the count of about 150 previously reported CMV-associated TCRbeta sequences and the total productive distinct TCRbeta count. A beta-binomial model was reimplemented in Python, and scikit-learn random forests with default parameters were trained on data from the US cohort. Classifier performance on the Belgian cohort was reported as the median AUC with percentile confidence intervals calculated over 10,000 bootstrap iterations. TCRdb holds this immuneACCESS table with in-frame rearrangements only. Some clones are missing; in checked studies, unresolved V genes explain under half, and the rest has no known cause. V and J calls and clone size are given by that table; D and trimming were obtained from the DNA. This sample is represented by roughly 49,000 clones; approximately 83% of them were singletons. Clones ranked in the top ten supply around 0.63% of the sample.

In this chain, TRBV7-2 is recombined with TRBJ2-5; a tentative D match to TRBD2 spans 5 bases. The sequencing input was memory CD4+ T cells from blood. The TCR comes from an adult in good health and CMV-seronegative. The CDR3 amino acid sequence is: CASSDLGETQYF. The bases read TGTGCCAGTAGCGACCTGGGGGAGACCCAGTACTTC.